These T cell receptor beta chains were read from a single sample in a study of T cell responses to AZD1222 COVID-19 vaccine. The repertoire was sequenced with immunoSEQ multiplex PCR; TCRdb's copy has only in-frame clones and lacks some. The sample shows roughly 150,000 clones, more than 70% of them seen only once. This material consisted of peripheral blood, taken 28 days after the second AZD1222 dose. The receptors come from an adult who received the AZD1222 COVID-19 vaccine. Each CDR3 is given with its conserved first and last residue. The D gene is left open where the match is weak. Only some rows state a clone size, as once, few, many or a class for expanded clones.

TRBJ2-1	-	TRBV7-9	-	TGTGCCAGCAGCTACGGACAAATGGATGAGCAGTTCTTC	CASSYGQMDEQFF
TRBJ2-1	-	TRBV7-6	-	TGTGCCAGCAGCTTAAGGAGCGGCTCCTACAATGAGCAGTTCTTC	CASSLRSGSYNEQFF
TRBJ2-4	TRBD2	TRBV5-4	-	TGTGCCAGCAGCCCCCCAGGCGGGGGAGAAAACATTCAGTACTTC	CASSPPGGGENIQYF
TRBJ2-3	-	TRBV5-5	-	TGTGCCAGCAGAGGCCTGGGAGCGAGCACAGATACGCAGTATTTT	CASRGLGASTDTQYF
TRBJ2-7	-	TRBV7-2	once	TGTGCCAGCAGCTTATTCGCGGGAAAGAACTACGAGCAGTACTTC	CASSLFAGKNYEQYF
TRBJ2-5	TRBD1	TRBV19	-	TGTGCCAGTAGTCCTACAGGGGGCGGGAAAGAGACCCAGTACTTC	CASSPTGGGKETQYF
TRBJ1-6	TRBD1	TRBV28	-	TGTGCCAGCAGTTCCTTCCCCTATGGACAGGATAATTCACCCCTCCACTTT	CASSSFPYGQDNSPLHF
TRBJ2-3	-	TRBV3-1/TRBV3-2	once	TGTGCCAGCTCCTCCCTGGGAGATACGCAGTATTTT	CASSSLGDTQYF
TRBJ1-2	TRBD1	TRBV7-9	-	TGTGCCAGCAGCTTAGGACAGGGAGAAGGCTACACCTTC	CASSLGQGEGYTF
TRBJ2-3	TRBD1	TRBV2	-	TGTGCCAGCACCATGGACAGGATGAGCACAGATACGCAGTATTTT	CASTMDRMSTDTQYF
TRBJ1-1	-	TRBV30	-	TGTGCGGGGGGTGCGACAGGCAACACTGAAGCTTTCTTT	CAGGATGNTEAFF